This section outlines one TCR beta chain sequence together with its context. The target antigen is unknown. Data came from immunoSEQ multiplex PCR; TCRdb stores just in-frame clones and leaves some out. The data hold 10,000 to 15,000 clones, with around 85% observed a single time. CDR3 length: 15 residues. Per germline, CDR1 MRHNA and CDR2 SNTAGT. V shed 7 bases and J 10 bases; nucleotides not matched to a gene: 12. With no exception, relapse followed autologous stem cell transplantation in all patients, and brentuximab vedotin exposure varied. CD8+ T cell isolation from thawed PBMCs was performed by magnetic negative selection. The sample comes from a study of PD-1 blockade in classical Hodgkin lymphoma. Overall study: The study gave patients nivolumab 3 mg/kg intravenously every 2 weeks. Overall study findings and caveats: Baseline diversity was lower in partial responders and progressors than complete responders. Newly diagnosed patients had baseline TCR diversity that was reportedly lower than that of healthy donors.

Source: CD8+ T cells from blood, taken at baseline. The TCR was taken from a human donor with classical Hodgkin lymphoma. The V and J genes are TRBV6-4 and TRBJ2-1, with 11 bases fitting TRBD2. CDR3 region: CASTETSGASGEQFF. Written as DNA, the CDR3 is TGTGCCAGCACCGAGACTAGCGGGGCCTCCGGGGAGCAGTTCTTC.